This is a list of T cell receptor beta chains from one sample in a study of Tregs in tolerant kidney transplant recipients. Assay: immunoSEQ multiplex PCR; the TCRdb copy retains only in-frame clones and omits some. The sample has around 64,000 clones, around 87% seen once; the top ten hold about 4%. The sample here was CD4+ T cells from blood (PBMCs), taken 6 months after the transplant. The receptors come from a human patient who received a combined kidney and bone marrow transplant. T cells may partly derive from the graft donor. The CDR3 runs from the conserved cysteine through the conserved F or W. The order of the fields is V gene, J gene, D gene, clone size, CDR3 DNA, CDR3 protein. The D gene is left open where the match is weak. The size of a clone is reported for some rows only, either as once, few or many, or as a class for expanded clones.

V gene: TRBV9; J gene: TRBJ1-3; D gene: .; clone size: .; CDR3 DNA: TGTGCCAGCACCTGGGACTCCTCTGGAAACACCATATATTTT; CDR3 protein: CASTWDSSGNTIYF
V gene: TRBV5-1; J gene: TRBJ2-2; D gene: .; clone size: .; CDR3 DNA: TGCGCCAGCAGCTTGTCCAGGACAAACACCGGGGAGCTGTTTTTT; CDR3 protein: CASSLSRTNTGELFF
V gene: TRBV18; J gene: TRBJ2-7; D gene: .; clone size: few; CDR3 DNA: TGTGCCAGCTCACCCCTCCAGGGTGAATACGAGCAGTACTTC; CDR3 protein: CASSPLQGEYEQYF
V gene: TRBV11-3; J gene: TRBJ2-1; D gene: TRBD1; clone size: few; CDR3 DNA: TGTGCCAGCAGCCGACAGGGTTTTGGAAATGAGCAGTTCTTC; CDR3 protein: CASSRQGFGNEQFF
V gene: TRBV19; J gene: TRBJ1-1; D gene: .; clone size: .; CDR3 DNA: TGTGCCAGTATCCAGAGGCCAGGGTTAGGGGCTGAAGCTTTCTTT; CDR3 protein: CASIQRPGLGAEAFF
V gene: TRBV5-6; J gene: TRBJ2-5; D gene: TRBD2; clone size: .; CDR3 DNA: TGTGCCAGCAGCACACTAGCGGGGGGCCGGGAGACCCAGTACTTC; CDR3 protein: CASSTLAGGRETQYF
V gene: TRBV5-4; J gene: TRBJ2-3; D gene: .; clone size: few; CDR3 DNA: TGTGCCAGCAGCCTTTTCAGGGATGGCACAGATACGCAGTATTTT; CDR3 protein: CASSLFRDGTDTQYF
V gene: TRBV10-3; J gene: TRBJ1-4; D gene: .; clone size: few; CDR3 DNA: TGTGCCATCACCCCCGGGGGGCTGGGGGAAAAACTGTTTTTT; CDR3 protein: CAITPGGLGEKLFF
V gene: TRBV19; J gene: TRBJ1-2; D gene: TRBD1; clone size: few; CDR3 DNA: TGTGCCAGTAGACCGACAGGGAACTATGGCTACACCTTC; CDR3 protein: CASRPTGNYGYTF
V gene: TRBV5-1; J gene: TRBJ2-7; D gene: .; clone size: .; CDR3 DNA: TGCGCCAGCAGGCCGACTGACAGGACCTCCTACGAGCAGTACTTC; CDR3 protein: CASRPTDRTSYEQYF
V gene: TRBV10-3; J gene: TRBJ2-2; D gene: .; clone size: .; CDR3 DNA: TGTGCCATCAGTGAACGGAGGGCCCCCGGGGAGCTGTTTTTT; CDR3 protein: CAISERRAPGELFF
V gene: TRBV27; J gene: TRBJ1-2; D gene: .; clone size: once; CDR3 DNA: TGTGCCAGCAGTTTCTCCGGGACACCCTTCCCGACCTTC; CDR3 protein: CASSFSGTPFPTF
V gene: TRBV29-1; J gene: TRBJ1-1; D gene: .; clone size: .; CDR3 DNA: TGCAGCGTTGATCGGGTGAACACTGAAGCTTTCTTT; CDR3 protein: CSVDRVNTEAFF
V gene: TRBV11-2; J gene: TRBJ2-7; D gene: TRBD2; clone size: .; CDR3 DNA: TGTGCCAGCAGCCCTAGGCGGGCTAGCGGGAGTTACGAGCAGTACTTC; CDR3 protein: CASSPRRASGSYEQYF
V gene: TRBV19; J gene: TRBJ2-2; D gene: .; clone size: .; CDR3 DNA: TGTGCCAGTACCCCCACTAGAGCCGGTCGAGGGGAGCTGTTTTTT; CDR3 protein: CASTPTRAGRGELFF
V gene: TRBV5-1; J gene: TRBJ2-7; D gene: .; clone size: few; CDR3 DNA: TGCGCCAGCAGATATGTAGGGGGAACACGTAACGAGCAGTACTTC; CDR3 protein: CASRYVGGTRNEQYF
V gene: TRBV6-1; J gene: TRBJ1-6; D gene: TRBD1; clone size: .; CDR3 DNA: TGTGCCGGAAGGACAGGGTTCTATAATTCACCCCTCCACTTT; CDR3 protein: CAGRTGFYNSPLHF
V gene: TRBV6-1; J gene: TRBJ1-2; D gene: TRBD1; clone size: .; CDR3 DNA: TGTGCCAGCAGTGAAGCCTGGGGGTTTCCGGGACAGATAGGCTATGGCTACACCTTC; CDR3 protein: CASSEAWGFPGQIGYGYTF
V gene: TRBV7-2; J gene: TRBJ2-1; D gene: TRBD2; clone size: once; CDR3 DNA: TGTGCCAGCAGCTTAAGCGGGAGTCCCTTCAATGAGCAGTTCTTC; CDR3 protein: CASSLSGSPFNEQFF
V gene: TRBV18; J gene: TRBJ1-2; D gene: TRBD1; clone size: .; CDR3 DNA: TGTGCCAGCTCACCACAGGGGGCAGGGGTTGGCTACACCTTC; CDR3 protein: CASSPQGAGVGYTF
V gene: TRBV29-1; J gene: TRBJ2-1; D gene: .; clone size: .; CDR3 DNA: TGCAGCGTTGTTACAAACCGGGGGTACAATGAGCAGTTCTTC; CDR3 protein: CSVVTNRGYNEQFF
V gene: TRBV9; J gene: TRBJ2-7; D gene: .; clone size: .; CDR3 DNA: TGTGCCAGCAGCGTACAAACAGTCCCTTACGAGCAGTACTTC; CDR3 protein: CASSVQTVPYEQYF
V gene: TRBV11-2; J gene: TRBJ1-3; D gene: .; clone size: .; CDR3 DNA: TGTGCCAGCCAGGGACTTTCTCGGGGAAACACCATATATTTT; CDR3 protein: CASQGLSRGNTIYF
V gene: TRBV21-1; J gene: TRBJ1-6; D gene: .; clone size: .; CDR3 DNA: TGTGCCAGCAGCATCACCAGGGGTGACAATTCACCCCTCCACTTT; CDR3 protein: CASSITRGDNSPLHF
V gene: TRBV18; J gene: TRBJ2-7; D gene: .; clone size: .; CDR3 DNA: TGTGCCAGCTCCCCGTCGCTGGGAGTTGAGTACGAGCAGTACTTC; CDR3 protein: CASSPSLGVEYEQYF
V gene: TRBV27; J gene: TRBJ2-7; D gene: TRBD2; clone size: .; CDR3 DNA: TGTGCCAGCAGTTTACAAGCGGGGGATTCCTACGAGCAGTACTTC; CDR3 protein: CASSLQAGDSYEQYF
V gene: TRBV7-3; J gene: TRBJ1-2; D gene: .; clone size: once; CDR3 DNA: TGTGCCAGCAGCTTAGAGTCAGGGCCTAACTATGGCTACACCTTC; CDR3 protein: CASSLESGPNYGYTF
V gene: TRBV10-2; J gene: TRBJ2-7; D gene: TRBD2; clone size: .; CDR3 DNA: TGCGCCAGCAGTTGGACTAGCGCGGACGAGCAGTACTTC; CDR3 protein: CASSWTSADEQYF
V gene: TRBV4-1; J gene: TRBJ1-4; D gene: .; clone size: .; CDR3 DNA: TGCGCCAGCAGCCAAGGACAGACAACTAATGAAAAACTGTTTTTT; CDR3 protein: CASSQGQTTNEKLFF
V gene: TRBV18; J gene: TRBJ2-7; D gene: .; clone size: .; CDR3 DNA: TGTGCCAGCTCACCCGCGGGGAGGGACAACGAGCAGTACTTC; CDR3 protein: CASSPAGRDNEQYF
V gene: TRBV27; J gene: TRBJ1-6; D gene: .; clone size: few; CDR3 DNA: TGTGCCAGCAGTTTTAGTAATTCACCCCTCCACTTT; CDR3 protein: CASSFSNSPLHF